This T cell receptor (beta chain) came from a study of cytomegalovirus exposure and HLA in healthy donors. This clone has a single count. Everyone who donated was a healthy bone marrow donor. PCR involved 60 Vbeta and 13 Jbeta primers. Sequenced by immunoSEQ multiplex PCR; TCRdb stores in-frame clones only, minus some. The sample records 130,000 or so clones, about four fifths being singletons. Trimming took 0 bases from V and 7 from J; bases not matched to a gene: 6. Per the germline V gene, CDR1 is ENHRY and CDR2 is SYGVKD. This CDR3 has 17 amino acids. The clonotype was recovered from a woman in her thirties or forties in good health and CMV-seronegative. The chain joins TRBV10-3 to TRBJ2-1; the match to TRBD2 covers 13 bases. Specimen: PBMCs. In nucleotides, the CDR3 is TGTGCCATCAGTGAGTCACTAGCGGGGGGGCCTAGGAATGAGCAGTTCTTC. As protein: CAISESLAGGPRNEQFF.